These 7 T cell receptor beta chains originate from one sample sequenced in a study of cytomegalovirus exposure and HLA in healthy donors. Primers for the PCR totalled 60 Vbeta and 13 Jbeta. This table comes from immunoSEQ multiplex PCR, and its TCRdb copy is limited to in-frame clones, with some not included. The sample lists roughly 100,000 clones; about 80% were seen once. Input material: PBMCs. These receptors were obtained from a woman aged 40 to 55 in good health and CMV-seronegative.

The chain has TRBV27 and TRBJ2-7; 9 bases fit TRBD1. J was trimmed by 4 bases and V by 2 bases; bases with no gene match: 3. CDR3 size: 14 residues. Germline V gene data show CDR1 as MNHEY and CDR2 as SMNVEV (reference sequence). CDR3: CASSLTGTGYEQYF. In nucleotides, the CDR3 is TGTGCCAGCAGTTTAACCGGGACAGGGTACGAGCAGTACTTC.

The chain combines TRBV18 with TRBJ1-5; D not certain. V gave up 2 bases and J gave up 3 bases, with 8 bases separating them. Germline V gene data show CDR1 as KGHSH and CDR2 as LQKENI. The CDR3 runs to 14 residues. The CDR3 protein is CASSPGYYNQPQHF. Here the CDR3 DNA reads TGTGCCAGCTCACCAGGGTACTACAATCAGCCCCAGCATTTT.

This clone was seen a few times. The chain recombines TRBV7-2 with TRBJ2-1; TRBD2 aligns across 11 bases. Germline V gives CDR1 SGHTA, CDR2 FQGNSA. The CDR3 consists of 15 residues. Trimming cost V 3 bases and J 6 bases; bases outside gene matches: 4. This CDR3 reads CASSFLAGGSNEQFF. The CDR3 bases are TGTGCCAGCAGCTTCTTAGCGGGAGGGTCCAATGAGCAGTTCTTC. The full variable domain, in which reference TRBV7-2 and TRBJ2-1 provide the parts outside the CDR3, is GAGVSQSPSNKVTEKGKDVELRCDPISGHTALYWYRQSLGQGLEFLIYFQGNSAPDKSGLPSDRFSAERTGGSVSTLTIQRTQQEDSAVYLCASSFLAGGSNEQFFGPGTRLTVL.

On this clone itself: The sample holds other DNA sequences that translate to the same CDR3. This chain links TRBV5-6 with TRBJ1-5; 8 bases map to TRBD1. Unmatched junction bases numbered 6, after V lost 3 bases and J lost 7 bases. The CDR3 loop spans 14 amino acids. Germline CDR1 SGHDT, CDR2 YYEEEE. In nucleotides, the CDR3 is TGTGCCAGCAGCTACGGACAGGGAGGGCAGCCCCAGCATTTT. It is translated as CASSYGQGGQPQHF.

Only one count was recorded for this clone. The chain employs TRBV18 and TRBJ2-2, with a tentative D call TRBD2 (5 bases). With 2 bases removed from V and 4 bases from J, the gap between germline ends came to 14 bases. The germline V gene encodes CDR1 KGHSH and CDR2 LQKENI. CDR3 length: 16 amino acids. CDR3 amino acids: CASSPVASSLTGELFF. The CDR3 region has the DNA TGTGCCAGCTCACCAGTGGCTAGCAGCCTCACCGGGGAGCTGTTTTTT.

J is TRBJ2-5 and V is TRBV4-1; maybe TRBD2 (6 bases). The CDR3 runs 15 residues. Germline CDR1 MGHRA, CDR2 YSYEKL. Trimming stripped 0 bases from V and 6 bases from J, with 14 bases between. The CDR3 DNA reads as TGCGCCAGCAGCCAAGAGGTGGCAGGGAGGAAGACCCAGTACTTC. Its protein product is CASSQEVAGRKTQYF.

CDR3 sequence: CASMGLAGVGELFF. As DNA, the CDR3 is TGTGCCAGCATGGGACTAGCGGGAGTCGGGGAGCTGTTTTTT. The rearrangement joins TRBV28 to TRBJ2-2; 14 bases are a match to TRBD2. The CDR3 runs 14 residues. Germline V gene lookup returns CDR1 MDHEN and CDR2 SYDVKM. With V trimmed by 7 bases and J by 7 bases, 2 bases remained unmatched.